This T cell receptor beta chain was sequenced in a study of cytomegalovirus exposure and HLA in healthy donors. The study, taken as a whole, reports: At a 0.05 false discovery rate, a later analysis found approximately 15,000 TCR beta sequences to be associated with HLA alleles. Follow-up analysis found HLA locus-dependent TCR association rates, highest for DRB1 and lowest for HLA-C.

Comments on this clone: Its target is not known.

Use of 60 Vbeta and 13 Jbeta primers characterized the PCR. Libraries were prepared by immunoSEQ multiplex PCR; TCRdb keeps only in-frame clonotypes and omits some of them. This sample has approximately 31,000 clones, with around nine tenths found just once. The germline CDR1 and CDR2 sequences are SNHLY and FYNNEI. CDR3 size: 15 residues. V was pared by 3 bases and J by 1 base, with 10 bases between. Sequencing used PBMCs. J is TRBJ1-5 and V is TRBV2; perhaps TRBD1 as D (5 bases). The TCR was taken from a boy younger than 18 in good health and CMV-seronegative. The CDR3 DNA reads TGTGCCAGCAGTGATGATGGGGGGAGCAATCAGCCCCAGCATTTT. Its protein product is CASSDDGGSNQPQHF.